These T cell receptor beta chains were read from a single sample in a study of T cells expressing NK-cell markers. TCRdb re-called the 5' RACE reads and catalogs CDR3 proteins one per entry, DNA excluded. Here the sample table reports about 260,000 distinct CDR3 sequences. Sample: blood T cells: a sorted CD56 or NKG2C T cell subset, CD4+ or CD8+ T cells, or bulk PBMC T cells (not recorded which). All receptors come from a man younger than 35 in good health. Each CDR3 is given with its conserved first and last residue. Each record gives: J gene, V gene, CDR3 protein.

>TRBJ1-3|TRBV10-3
CAISAGRTGNTIYF
>TRBJ2-5|TRBV29-1
CSARLLKETQYF
>TRBJ1-2|TRBV19
CASSIGRGGNYGYTF
>TRBJ1-1|TRBV11-2
CASSAVRRHTEAFF
>TRBJ2-1|TRBV27
CATLSVWSDNEQFF
>TRBJ2-1|TRBV6-2/TRBV6-3
CASSYGGLADSYNEQFF
>TRBJ2-3|TRBV11-2
CASRVTASTDTQYF
>TRBJ2-1|TRBV6-1
CASRRPTGTSGINEQFF
>TRBJ2-7|TRBV10-3
CAISAGTGDEQYF
>TRBJ2-5|TRBV7-8
CASSFVQRVQETQYF
>TRBJ1-6|TRBV12-3/TRBV12-4
CASSLRQPNNSPLHF
>TRBJ1-4|TRBV7-8
CASSPRRQGANEKLFF
>TRBJ2-3|TRBV5-4
CASSPGVVTDTQYF
>TRBJ2-7|TRBV9
CASSGGGESKQYF
>TRBJ2-1|TRBV27
CASSLSLLGRYEQFF
>TRBJ2-2|TRBV18
CASSPPTGGATGELFF
>TRBJ2-4|TRBV12-3/TRBV12-4
CASSLWAGETKNIQYF
>TRBJ1-6|TRBV18
CASSPIPLGQVVSPLHF
>TRBJ1-1|TRBV30
CAYRTGTNTEAFF
>TRBJ1-2|TRBV19
CASMSELYGYTF
>TRBJ2-1|TRBV10-3
CAISTKQEQGQFF
>TRBJ2-7|TRBV12-3/TRBV12-4
CASSSPQRTTQGEQYF
>TRBJ1-4|TRBV12-3/TRBV12-4
CASSLVKGGKLFF
>TRBJ2-7|TRBV6-6
CASSYLGGREQYF
>TRBJ1-1|TRBV29-1
CSIGSRTEAFF
>TRBJ2-1|TRBV30
CAWDRDRATSRRYNEQFF
>TRBJ1-5|TRBV25-1
CASPPGGQPQHF
>TRBJ2-7|TRBV20-1
CSAGPRGTYEQYF
>TRBJ2-1|TRBV7-9
CASSLAVEQFF
>TRBJ2-2|TRBV7-8
CATRLGTANTGELFF
>TRBJ2-7|TRBV6-2/TRBV6-3
CASSYRGQASYEQYF
>TRBJ2-3|TRBV12-3/TRBV12-4
CASRSSGGRQYF
>TRBJ2-7|TRBV6-2/TRBV6-3
CASRGTGSYEQYF
>TRBJ2-3|TRBV20-1
CSARVLAGDVGDTQYF
>TRBJ2-1|TRBV14
CASSPPGGTYNEQFF
>TRBJ2-1|TRBV6-2/TRBV6-3
CASRGLAGAQGFYNEQFF
>TRBJ2-1|TRBV18
CASSPQLKTSGNYNEQFF
>TRBJ2-1|TRBV11-1
CASSPKGTSPYNEQFF
>TRBJ1-1|TRBV15
CATSRDWTGGTEAFF
>TRBJ2-3|TRBV5-1
CASSLEGLHLPTDTQYF
>TRBJ2-1|TRBV11-2
CASSLRTSDPRVGYNEQFF
>TRBJ2-1|TRBV20-1
CSASGRGLAGGRFYNEQFF
>TRBJ2-2|TRBV12-3/TRBV12-4
CASGPGAHTGELFF
>TRBJ1-5|TRBV4-3
CASSQDLKGRGQPQHF
>TRBJ1-1|TRBV6-1
CASSALSIGNTEAFF
>TRBJ2-1|TRBV20-1
CSASEHDNEQFF
>TRBJ2-1|TRBV25-1
CASSESFRSGHNEQFF